This is a list of T cell receptor beta chains from one sample in a study of preoperative IRX-2 immunotherapy in early breast cancer. Method: immunoSEQ multiplex PCR; TCRdb's copy keeps in-frame clones and lacks some. The profile shows some 25,000 clones, around 87% of them singletons. The sample consisted of tumor tissue, taken after IRX-2 immunotherapy. These receptors were taken from a human donor with breast cancer. CDR3s include the opening cysteine and the closing phenylalanine or tryptophan. The order of the fields is V gene, J gene, D gene, CDR3 DNA, CDR3 protein. A D gene is named only where the DNA matches it firmly.

TRBV12-5	TRBJ1-4	TRBD1	TGTGCTAGTGGTTTGGTCGTTGGACAGGGGAGTGAAAAACTGTTTTTT	CASGLVVGQGSEKLFF
TRBV27	TRBJ1-5	TRBD1	TGTGCCAGCGGCGTGGGACAGGCCCTTAGTCAGCCCCAGCATTTT	CASGVGQALSQPQHF
TRBV19	TRBJ1-1	NA	TGTGCCAGTAGTATGAGAACAGATATGAACACTGAAGCTTTCTTT	CASSMRTDMNTEAFF
TRBV30	TRBJ1-4	NA	TGTGCCTGGAGGGGTCAAAATTATAATGAAAAACTGTTTTTT	CAWRGQNYNEKLFF
TRBV30	TRBJ1-2	TRBD1	TGTGCCTGGAGTGTAAGTCGACAGGGCGGTGGCTACACCTTC	CAWSVSRQGGGYTF
TRBV6-5	TRBJ2-7	TRBD2	TGTGCCAGCAGTGTGATTCCGGGGGGAGACTACGAGCAGTACTTC	CASSVIPGGDYEQYF
TRBV12-2	TRBJ2-1	NA	TGTGCAAGTCGCTTATCGGGCGGGGGCTCCTACAATGAGCAGTTCTTC	CASRLSGGGSYNEQFF
TRBV19	TRBJ2-7	TRBD2	TGTGCCAGTAGTAAGGGGGGACTAGCGGGAGAAGCTTACGAGCAGTACTTC	CASSKGGLAGEAYEQYF
TRBV18	TRBJ1-2	NA	TGTGCCAGCTCACCACCTGGACAGTCTCATGGCTACACCTTC	CASSPPGQSHGYTF
TRBV7-2	TRBJ2-3	NA	TGTGCCAGCAGCTTAGTAGCGGCACAGGGCGGAGATACGCAGTATTTT	CASSLVAAQGGDTQYF
TRBV5-1	TRBJ1-1	TRBD1	TGCGCCAGCAGCTCATTAACAGGGGATGAAGCTTTCTTT	CASSSLTGDEAFF
TRBV5-1	TRBJ2-1	TRBD1	TGCGCCAGCAGCTGGCCCGGGACAGGCAATGAGCAGTTCTTC	CASSWPGTGNEQFF
TRBV21-1	TRBJ1-5	NA	TGTGCCAGCAGCACGGGACAGGGGAGAGAGGTCAATCAGCCCCAGCATTTT	CASSTGQGREVNQPQHF
TRBV7-2	TRBJ1-1	NA	TGTGCCAGCAGCTTAGCAGCCGGACCCAACACTGAAGCTTTCTTT	CASSLAAGPNTEAFF
TRBV27	TRBJ2-2	NA	TGTGCCAGCAGTTCCGGGGTGAACACCAGGGAGCTGTTTTTT	CASSSGVNTRELFF
TRBV9	TRBJ2-3	TRBD2	TGTGCCAGCAGCCCCGGCGGGGGAAGGGATACGCAGTATTTT	CASSPGGGRDTQYF
TRBV6-5	TRBJ2-2	NA	TGTGCCAGCAGTGGAACTAGCCGCGCCGGGGAGCTGTTTTTT	CASSGTSRAGELFF